Below, 8 T cell receptor beta chains from the same sample are listed, as sequenced in a study of blood T cell repertoires in COVID-19. The assay was immunoSEQ multiplex PCR, and TCRdb's table has in-frame clones only and misses some. The repertoire has around 230,000 clones, about 87% of them found once; the top ten carry roughly 2.7%. Sequencing used PBMCs or T cells enriched from blood (not recorded which). These TCRs come from a woman aged 25-40 years who had recovered from COVID-19.

The chain employs TRBV5-1 and TRBJ1-3; D may be TRBD1 (6 bases). The germline CDR1 and CDR2 sequences are SGHRS and YFSETQ. The CDR3 runs 15 residues. Trimming took off 4 bases at V and 0 bases at J, with 11 bases between the two ends. The CDR3 protein is CASSIGQPSGNTIYF. The CDR3, as DNA: TGCGCCAGCAGCATCGGACAGCCCTCTGGAAACACCATATATTTT.

The V and J genes are TRBV7-3 and TRBJ1-2; 7 nucleotides match TRBD1. The CDR3 sequence is 17 residues long. The J segment lost 8 bases and the V segment lost 0 bases, leaving 15 bases of the junction unmatched. The V gene's germline CDR1 is SGHTA and CDR2 FQGTGA. CDR3 region: CASSLTSEGAPLLGYTF. The CDR3 DNA reads TGTGCCAGCAGCTTAACGTCGGAGGGGGCGCCTCTTTTGGGCTACACCTTC.

The chain combines TRBV11-1 with TRBJ2-2, with D tentatively TRBD2 (7 bases). This CDR3 region has 15 residues. Germline CDR1 SGHAT, CDR2 FQDESV (reference sequence). Trimming removed 2 bases at V and 5 bases at J, with 12 bases between. The CDR3 here is CASSLSRGGTGELFF. The DNA for the CDR3 is TGTGCCAGCAGCTTAAGCAGGGGAGGGACCGGGGAGCTGTTTTTT.

The rearrangement joins TRBV5-5 to TRBJ1-2; the match to TRBD1 covers 7 bases. The CDR3 is 15 amino acids. V was pared by 4 bases and J by 4 bases, with 10 bases of the junction left unmatched. Germline CDR1 SGHKS, CDR2 YYEKEE (reference sequence). The DNA of the CDR3 is TGTGCCAGCAGCACCGAACAGGGGAACGCCTATGGCTACACCTTC. This sequence encodes CASSTEQGNAYGYTF.

This chain links TRBV10-3 with TRBJ1-1, with D perhaps matching TRBD1 (5 bases). The CDR3 totals 15 residues. Germline assignment: CDR1 ENHRY and CDR2 SYGVKD. V was shortened by 3 bases and J by 3 bases, with 14 bases between the two germline ends. CDR3 residues: CAISDQGWLDTEAFF. The CDR3 bases are TGTGCCATCAGTGATCAGGGTTGGTTGGACACTGAAGCTTTCTTT.

This clone was seen once. This chain links TRBV2 with TRBJ1-2; TRBD1 matches 8 bases. The germline CDR1 and CDR2 sequences are SNHLY and FYNNEI. V shed 6 bases and J 3 bases; nucleotides not matched to a gene: 9. This CDR3 has 15 residues. CDR3 sequence reads: CASRGLRQGYYGYTF. CDR3 nucleotides: TGTGCCAGCAGGGGCCTTCGACAGGGGTACTATGGCTACACCTTC.

The V gene is TRBV4-3, the J gene TRBJ1-1; TRBD1 matches 7 bases. The J segment lost 0 bases and the V segment lost 3 bases, leaving 7 bases of the junction unmatched. Germline V gives CDR1 LGHNA, CDR2 YSLEER. The CDR3 spans 16 residues. CDR3 region: CASSQAFGQVNTEAFF. The CDR3 coding sequence is TGCGCCAGCAGCCAGGCATTTGGACAGGTGAACACTGAAGCTTTCTTT.

V is TRBV7-8 and J is TRBJ1-2; D is possibly TRBD1 (6 bases). Deletions cut 5 bases from V and 6 bases from J, with 16 bases between. The CDR3 totals 14 residues. CDR1 is SGHVS and CDR2 is FQNEAQ in the germline V gene. The CDR3 here is CASSPSVGAHGYTF. CDR3 DNA sequence: TGTGCCAGCAGCCCCAGTGTGGGGGCGCATGGCTACACCTTC.